This T cell receptor (beta chain) was recovered during a study of CXCR3-negative and CXCR3-positive naive CD8 T cells. The CDR3 loop spans 15 amino acids. CDR1 and CDR2 from the germline V gene are MNHNS and SASEGT. Researchers prepared the TRB cDNA libraries using 5' RACE with UMI labels. TCRdb re-called the 5' RACE reads; one entry per CDR3 protein, DNA not given. The sample data list over 100,000 distinct CDR3 sequences. The V and J genes are TRBV6-1 and TRBJ2-1. The source of this sequence is a human donor in good health. Some clones in this sample may be carry-over from other donors' samples. The source material was naive CXCR3- CD8+ T cells from blood. The subset denotes: CD45RO-CCR7+CD27+CD95- naive CD8+ T cells lacking CXCR3 (TNR3-). The CDR3 spells CASSEDGASYNEQFF.